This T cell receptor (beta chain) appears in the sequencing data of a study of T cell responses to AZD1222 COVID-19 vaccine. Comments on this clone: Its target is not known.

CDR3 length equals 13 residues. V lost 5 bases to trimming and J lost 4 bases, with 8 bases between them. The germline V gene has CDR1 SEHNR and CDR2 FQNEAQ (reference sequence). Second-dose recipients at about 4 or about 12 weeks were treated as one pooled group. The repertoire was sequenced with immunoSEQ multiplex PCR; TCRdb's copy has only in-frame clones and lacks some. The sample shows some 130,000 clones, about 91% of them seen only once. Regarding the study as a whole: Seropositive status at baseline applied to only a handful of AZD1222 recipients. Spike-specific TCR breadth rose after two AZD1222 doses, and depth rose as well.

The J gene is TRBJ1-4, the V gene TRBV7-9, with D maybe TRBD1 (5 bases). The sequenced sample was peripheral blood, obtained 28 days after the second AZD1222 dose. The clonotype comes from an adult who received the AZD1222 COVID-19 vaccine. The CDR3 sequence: CASSRGFNEKLFF. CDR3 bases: TGTGCCAGCAGCCGGGGCTTTAATGAAAAACTGTTTTTT.